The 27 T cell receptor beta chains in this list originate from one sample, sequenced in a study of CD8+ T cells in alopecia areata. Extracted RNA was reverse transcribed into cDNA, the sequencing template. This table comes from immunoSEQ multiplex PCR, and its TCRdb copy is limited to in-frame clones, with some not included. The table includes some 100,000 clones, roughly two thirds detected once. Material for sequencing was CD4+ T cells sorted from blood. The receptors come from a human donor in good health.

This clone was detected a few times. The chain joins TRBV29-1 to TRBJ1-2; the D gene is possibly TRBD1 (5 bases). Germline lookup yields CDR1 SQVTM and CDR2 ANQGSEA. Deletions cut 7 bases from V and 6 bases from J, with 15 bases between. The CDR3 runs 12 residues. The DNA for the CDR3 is TGCAGCGCCCTACGAACGGGACATGGCTACACCTTC. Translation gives CSALRTGHGYTF. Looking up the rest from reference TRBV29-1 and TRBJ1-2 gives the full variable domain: SAVISQKPSRDICQRGTSLTIQCQVDSQVTMMFWYRQQPGQSLTLIATANQGSEATYESGFVIDKFPISRPNLTFSTLTVSNMSPEDSSIYLCSALRTGHGYTFGSGTRLTVV.

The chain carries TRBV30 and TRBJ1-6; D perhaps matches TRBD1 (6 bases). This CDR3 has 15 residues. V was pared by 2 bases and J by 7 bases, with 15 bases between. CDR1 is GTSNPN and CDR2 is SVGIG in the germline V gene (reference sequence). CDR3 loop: CAWSWGASLNSPLHF. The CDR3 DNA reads TGTGCCTGGAGTTGGGGGGCTAGCCTAAATTCACCCCTCCACTTT.

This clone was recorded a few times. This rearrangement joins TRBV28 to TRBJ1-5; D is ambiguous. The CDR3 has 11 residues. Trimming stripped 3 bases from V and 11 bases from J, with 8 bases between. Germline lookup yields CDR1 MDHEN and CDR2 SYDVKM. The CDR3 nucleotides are TGTGCCAGCAGTTTTCGGGAGGCCCAGCATTTT. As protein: CASSFREAQHF.

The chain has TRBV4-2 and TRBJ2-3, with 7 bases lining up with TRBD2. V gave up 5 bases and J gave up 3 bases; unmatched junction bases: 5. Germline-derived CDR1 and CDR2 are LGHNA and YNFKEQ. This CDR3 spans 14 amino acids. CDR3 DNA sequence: TGTGCCAGCAGCGGGGCTAGCGGAACAGATACGCAGTATTTT. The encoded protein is CASSGASGTDTQYF.

The CDR3 loop reads CASSFEGAIGEKLFF. The DNA for the CDR3 is TGTGCCAGCAGCTTTGAGGGGGCTATCGGTGAAAAACTGTTTTTT. The J gene is TRBJ1-4, the V gene TRBV7-8, with 7 nucleotides matching TRBD1. CDR3 size: 15 residues. Germline assignment: CDR1 SGHVS and CDR2 FQNEAQ. J gave up 7 bases and V 3 bases, and 8 bases lay outside the gene matches.

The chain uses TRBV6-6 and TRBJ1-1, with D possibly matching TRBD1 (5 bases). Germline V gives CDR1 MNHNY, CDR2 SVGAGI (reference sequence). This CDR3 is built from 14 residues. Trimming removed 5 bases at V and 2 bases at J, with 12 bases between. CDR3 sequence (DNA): TGTGCCAGCAGTGAGGGGACGTCTAACACTGAAGCTTTCTTT. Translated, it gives CASSEGTSNTEAFF.

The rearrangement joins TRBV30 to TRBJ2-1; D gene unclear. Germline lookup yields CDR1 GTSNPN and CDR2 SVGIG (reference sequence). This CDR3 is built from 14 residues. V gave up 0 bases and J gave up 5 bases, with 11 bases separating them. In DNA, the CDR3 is TGTGCCTGGAGTGTACATCGGCAGGACAATGAGCAGTTCTTC. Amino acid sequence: CAWSVHRQDNEQFF. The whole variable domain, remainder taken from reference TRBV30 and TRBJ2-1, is SQTIHQWPATLVQPVGSPLSLECTVEGTSNPNLYWYRQAAGRGLQLLFYSVGIGQISSEVPQNLSASRPQDRQFILSSKKLLLSDSGFYLCAWSVHRQDNEQFFGPGTRLTVL.

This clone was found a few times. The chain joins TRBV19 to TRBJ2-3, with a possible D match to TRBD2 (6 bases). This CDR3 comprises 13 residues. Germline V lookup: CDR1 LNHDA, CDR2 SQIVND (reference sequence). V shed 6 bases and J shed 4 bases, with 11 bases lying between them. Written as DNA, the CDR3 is TGTGCCAGTAGCCCGGGACTTTCAGATACGCAGTATTTT. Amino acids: CASSPGLSDTQYF.

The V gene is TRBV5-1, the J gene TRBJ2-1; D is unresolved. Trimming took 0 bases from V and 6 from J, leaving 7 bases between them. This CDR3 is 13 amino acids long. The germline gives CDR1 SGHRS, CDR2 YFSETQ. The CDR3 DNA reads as TGCGCCAGCAGCTTGGCATCTTTCAATGAGCAGTTCTTC. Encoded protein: CASSLASFNEQFF.

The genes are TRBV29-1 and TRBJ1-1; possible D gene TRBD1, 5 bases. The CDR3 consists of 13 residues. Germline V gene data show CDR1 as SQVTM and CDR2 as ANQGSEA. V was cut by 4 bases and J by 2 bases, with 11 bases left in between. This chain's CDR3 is CSVVAGPNTEAFF. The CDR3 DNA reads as TGCAGCGTTGTTGCAGGGCCAAACACTGAAGCTTTCTTT.

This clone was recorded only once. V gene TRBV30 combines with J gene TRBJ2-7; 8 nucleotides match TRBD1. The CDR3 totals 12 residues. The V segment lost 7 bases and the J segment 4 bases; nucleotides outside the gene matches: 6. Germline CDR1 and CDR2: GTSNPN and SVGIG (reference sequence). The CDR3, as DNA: TGTGCCTTCCAGGGGGCCGGATACGAGCAGTACTTC. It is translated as CAFQGAGYEQYF.

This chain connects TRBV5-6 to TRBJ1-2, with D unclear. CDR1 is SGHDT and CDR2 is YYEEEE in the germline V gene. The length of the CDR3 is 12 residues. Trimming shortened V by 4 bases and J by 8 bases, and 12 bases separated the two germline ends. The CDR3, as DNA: TGTGCCAGCAGCCTCCGGGAACAGGGCTACACCTTC. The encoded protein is CASSLREQGYTF.

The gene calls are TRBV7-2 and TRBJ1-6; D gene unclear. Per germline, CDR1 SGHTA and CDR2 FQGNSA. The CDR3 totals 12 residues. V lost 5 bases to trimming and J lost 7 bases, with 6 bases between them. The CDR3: CASSARNSPLHF. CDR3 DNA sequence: TGTGCCAGCAGCGCAAGAAATTCACCCCTCCACTTT.

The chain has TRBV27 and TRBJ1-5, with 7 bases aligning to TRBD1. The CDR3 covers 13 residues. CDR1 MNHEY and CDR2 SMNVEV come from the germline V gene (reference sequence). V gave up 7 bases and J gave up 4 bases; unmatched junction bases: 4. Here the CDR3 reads CASNRGGNQPQHF. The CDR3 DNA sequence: TGTGCCAGCAACAGGGGTGGGAATCAGCCCCAGCATTTT.

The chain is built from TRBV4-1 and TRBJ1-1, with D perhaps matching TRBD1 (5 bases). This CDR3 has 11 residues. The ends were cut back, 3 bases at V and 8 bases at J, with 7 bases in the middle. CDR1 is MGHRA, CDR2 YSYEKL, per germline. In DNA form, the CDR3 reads TGCGCCAGCAGCCAGAGACAGGAAGCTTTCTTT. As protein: CASSQRQEAFF.

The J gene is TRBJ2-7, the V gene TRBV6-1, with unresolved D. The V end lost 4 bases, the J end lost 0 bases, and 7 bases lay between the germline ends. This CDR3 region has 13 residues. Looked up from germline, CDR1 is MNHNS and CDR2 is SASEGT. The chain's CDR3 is CASSAVNSYEQYF. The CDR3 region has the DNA TGTGCCAGCAGTGCAGTTAACTCCTACGAGCAGTACTTC.

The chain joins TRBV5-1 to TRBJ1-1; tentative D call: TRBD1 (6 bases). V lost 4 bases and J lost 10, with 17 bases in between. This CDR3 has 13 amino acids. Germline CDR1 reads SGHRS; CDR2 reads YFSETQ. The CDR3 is CASSIDRRGSAFF. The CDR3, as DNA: TGCGCCAGCAGCATCGACAGGAGGGGGTCAGCTTTCTTT.

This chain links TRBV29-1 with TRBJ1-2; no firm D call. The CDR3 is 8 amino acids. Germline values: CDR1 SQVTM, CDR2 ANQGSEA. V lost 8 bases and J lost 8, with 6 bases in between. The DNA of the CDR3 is TGCAGCCCCGGGGGCTACACCTTC. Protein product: CSPGGYTF.

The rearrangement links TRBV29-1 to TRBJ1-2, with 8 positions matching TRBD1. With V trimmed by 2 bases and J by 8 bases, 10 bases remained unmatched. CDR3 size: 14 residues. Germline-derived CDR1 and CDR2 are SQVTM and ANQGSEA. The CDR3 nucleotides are TGCAGCGTTGAACGGTCAGGGGGCGCGAGGGGCTACACCTTC. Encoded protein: CSVERSGGARGYTF.

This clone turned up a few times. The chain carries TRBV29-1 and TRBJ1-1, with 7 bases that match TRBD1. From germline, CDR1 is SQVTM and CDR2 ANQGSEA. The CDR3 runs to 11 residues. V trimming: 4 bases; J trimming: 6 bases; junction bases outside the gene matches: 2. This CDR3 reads CSVADRAEAFF. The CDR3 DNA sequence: TGCAGCGTTGCCGACAGGGCTGAAGCTTTCTTT.

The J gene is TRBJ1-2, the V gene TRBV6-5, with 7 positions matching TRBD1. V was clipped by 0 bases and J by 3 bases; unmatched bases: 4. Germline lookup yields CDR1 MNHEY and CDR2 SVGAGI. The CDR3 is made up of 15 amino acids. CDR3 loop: CASSYSIGGDYGYTF. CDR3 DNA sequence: TGTGCCAGCAGTTACTCCATAGGGGGCGACTATGGCTACACCTTC.

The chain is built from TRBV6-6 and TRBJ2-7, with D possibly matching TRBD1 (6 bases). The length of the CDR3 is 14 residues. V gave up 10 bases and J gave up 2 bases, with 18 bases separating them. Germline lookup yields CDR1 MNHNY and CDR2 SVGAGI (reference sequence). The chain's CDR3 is CATRDKVVPYEQYF. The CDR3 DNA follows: TGTGCCACCCGGGACAAGGTCGTTCCCTACGAGCAGTACTTC.

This CDR3 is CSVERGTKDTEAFF. The CDR3 DNA follows: TGCAGCGTTGAAAGGGGCACCAAGGACACTGAAGCTTTCTTT. V is TRBV29-1 and J is TRBJ1-1; D may be TRBD1 (5 bases). This CDR3 is 14 amino acids long. The V end lost 2 bases, the J end lost 3 bases, and 13 bases lay between the germline ends. The germline CDR1 and CDR2 sequences are SQVTM and ANQGSEA.

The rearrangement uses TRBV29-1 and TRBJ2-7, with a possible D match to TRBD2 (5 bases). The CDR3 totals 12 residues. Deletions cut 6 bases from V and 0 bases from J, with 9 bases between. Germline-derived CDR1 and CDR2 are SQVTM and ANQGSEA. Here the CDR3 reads CSVSGSSYEQYF. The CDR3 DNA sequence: TGCAGCGTCAGCGGCTCCTCCTACGAGCAGTACTTC.

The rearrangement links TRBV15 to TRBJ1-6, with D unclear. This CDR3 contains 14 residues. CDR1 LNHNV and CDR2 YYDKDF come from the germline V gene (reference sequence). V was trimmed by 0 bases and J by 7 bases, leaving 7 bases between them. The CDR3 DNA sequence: TGTGCCACCAGCAGAGATGGTCCCAATTCACCCCTCCACTTT. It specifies CATSRDGPNSPLHF.

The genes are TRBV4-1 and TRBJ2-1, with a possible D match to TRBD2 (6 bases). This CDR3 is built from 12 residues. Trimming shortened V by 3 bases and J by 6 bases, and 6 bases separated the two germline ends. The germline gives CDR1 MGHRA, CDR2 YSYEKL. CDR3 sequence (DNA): TGCGCCAGCAGCCAGACTAGCAATGAGCAGTTCTTC. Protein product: CASSQTSNEQFF.

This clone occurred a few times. The CDR3 here is CSVDPTGGRGYTF. The CDR3 DNA sequence: TGCAGCGTTGACCCGACAGGGGGTAGAGGCTACACCTTC. The chain couples TRBV29-1 to TRBJ1-2; 9 bases map to TRBD1. The J segment lost 8 bases and the V segment lost 3 bases, leaving 7 bases of the junction unmatched. The CDR3 is 13 amino acids. Germline assignment: CDR1 SQVTM and CDR2 ANQGSEA.